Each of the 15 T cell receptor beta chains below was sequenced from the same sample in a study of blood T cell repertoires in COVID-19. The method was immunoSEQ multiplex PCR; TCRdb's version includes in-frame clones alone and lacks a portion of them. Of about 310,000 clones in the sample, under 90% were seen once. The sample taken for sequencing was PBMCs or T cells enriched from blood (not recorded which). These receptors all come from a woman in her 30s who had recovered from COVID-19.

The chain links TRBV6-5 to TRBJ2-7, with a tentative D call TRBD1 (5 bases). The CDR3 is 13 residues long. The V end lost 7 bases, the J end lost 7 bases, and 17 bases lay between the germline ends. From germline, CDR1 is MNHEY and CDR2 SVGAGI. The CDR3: CASTLLDTLEQYF. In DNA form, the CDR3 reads TGTGCCAGCACCCTACTGGACACATTAGAGCAGTACTTC.

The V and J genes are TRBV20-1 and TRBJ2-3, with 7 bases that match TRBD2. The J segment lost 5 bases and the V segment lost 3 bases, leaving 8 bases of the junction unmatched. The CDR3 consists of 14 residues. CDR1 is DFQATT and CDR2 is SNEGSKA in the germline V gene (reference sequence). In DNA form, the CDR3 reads TGCAGTGCTAGTGGCGGGAGAAAAATAGATACGCAGTATTTT. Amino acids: CSASGGRKIDTQYF.

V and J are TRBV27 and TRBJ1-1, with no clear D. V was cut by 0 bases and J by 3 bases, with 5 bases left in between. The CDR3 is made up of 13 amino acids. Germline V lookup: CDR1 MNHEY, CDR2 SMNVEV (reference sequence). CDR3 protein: CASSLSRYTEAFF. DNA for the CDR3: TGTGCCAGCAGTTTATCCAGGTACACTGAAGCTTTCTTT.

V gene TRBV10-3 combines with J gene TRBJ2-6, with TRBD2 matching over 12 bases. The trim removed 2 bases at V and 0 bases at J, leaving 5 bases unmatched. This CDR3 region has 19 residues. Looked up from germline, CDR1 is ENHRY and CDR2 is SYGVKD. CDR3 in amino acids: CAISERGTSGPSGANVLTF. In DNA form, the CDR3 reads TGTGCCATCAGTGAGCGGGGGACTAGCGGGCCCTCTGGGGCCAACGTCCTGACTTTC.

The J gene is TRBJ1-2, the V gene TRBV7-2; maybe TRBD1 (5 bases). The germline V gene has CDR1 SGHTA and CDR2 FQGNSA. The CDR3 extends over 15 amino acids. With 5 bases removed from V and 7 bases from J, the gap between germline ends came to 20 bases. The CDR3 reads CASSQRMGGTGGYTF. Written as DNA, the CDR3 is TGTGCCAGCAGCCAACGGATGGGGGGAACAGGTGGCTACACCTTC.

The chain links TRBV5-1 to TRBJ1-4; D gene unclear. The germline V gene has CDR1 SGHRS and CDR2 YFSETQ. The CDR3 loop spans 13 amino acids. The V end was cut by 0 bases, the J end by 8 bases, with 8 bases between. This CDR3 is CASSLGSGEKLFF. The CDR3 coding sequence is TGCGCCAGCAGCTTGGGGAGCGGCGAAAAACTGTTTTTT.

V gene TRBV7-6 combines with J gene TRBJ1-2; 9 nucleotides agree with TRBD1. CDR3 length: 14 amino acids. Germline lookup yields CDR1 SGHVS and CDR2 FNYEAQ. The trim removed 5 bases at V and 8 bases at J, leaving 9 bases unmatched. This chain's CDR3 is CASSVKQGAGGYTF. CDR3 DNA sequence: TGTGCCAGCAGCGTTAAACAGGGGGCAGGAGGCTACACCTTC.

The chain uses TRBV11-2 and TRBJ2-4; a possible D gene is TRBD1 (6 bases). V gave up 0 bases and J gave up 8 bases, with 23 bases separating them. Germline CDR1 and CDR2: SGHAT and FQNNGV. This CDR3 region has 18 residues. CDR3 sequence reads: CASSLEGQGLRRTYIQYF. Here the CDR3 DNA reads TGTGCCAGCAGCTTAGAAGGGCAGGGGTTAAGGAGGACATACATTCAGTACTTC.

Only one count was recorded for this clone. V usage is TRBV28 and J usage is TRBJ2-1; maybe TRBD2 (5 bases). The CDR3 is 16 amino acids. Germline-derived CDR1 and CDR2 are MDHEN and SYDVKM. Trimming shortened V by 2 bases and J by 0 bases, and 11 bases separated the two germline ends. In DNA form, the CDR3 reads TGTGCCAGCAGTTTACAACCGGGGAGCTCCTACAATGAGCAGTTCTTC. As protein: CASSLQPGSSYNEQFF.

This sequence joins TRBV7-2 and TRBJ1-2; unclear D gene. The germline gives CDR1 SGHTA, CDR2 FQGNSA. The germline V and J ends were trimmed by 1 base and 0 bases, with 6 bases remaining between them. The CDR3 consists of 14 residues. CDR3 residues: CASSLGPANYGYTF. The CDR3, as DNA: TGTGCCAGCAGCTTAGGTCCAGCTAACTATGGCTACACCTTC.

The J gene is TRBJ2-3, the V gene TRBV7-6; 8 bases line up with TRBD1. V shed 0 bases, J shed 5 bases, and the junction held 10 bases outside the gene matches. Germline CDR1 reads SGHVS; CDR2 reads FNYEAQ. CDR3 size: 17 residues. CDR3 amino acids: CASSLAMTGEGQDTQYF. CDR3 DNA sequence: TGTGCCAGCAGCTTAGCGATGACAGGGGAAGGTCAAGATACGCAGTATTTT. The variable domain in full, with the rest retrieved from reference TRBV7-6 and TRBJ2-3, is GAGVSQSPRYKVTKRGQDVALRCDPISGHVSLYWYRQALGQGPEFLTYFNYEAQQDKSGLPNDRFSAERPEGSISTLTIQRTEQRDSAMYRCASSLAMTGEGQDTQYFGPGTRLTVL.

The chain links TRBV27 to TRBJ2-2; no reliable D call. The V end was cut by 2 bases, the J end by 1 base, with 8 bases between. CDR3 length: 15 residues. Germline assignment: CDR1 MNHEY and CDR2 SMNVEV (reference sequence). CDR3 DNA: TGTGCCAGCAGTTTACTGTCGGGGAACACCGGGGAGCTGTTTTTT. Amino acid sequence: CASSLLSGNTGELFF.

The CDR3 sequence: CASSQLAGGYNEQFF. The CDR3 DNA reads as TGCGCCAGCAGCCAACTAGCGGGAGGGTACAATGAGCAGTTCTTC. This chain links TRBV5-1 with TRBJ2-1, with 13 positions matching TRBD2. This CDR3 region has 15 residues. The V gene's germline CDR1 is SGHRS and CDR2 YFSETQ. The J segment lost 4 bases and the V segment lost 4 bases, leaving 2 bases of the junction unmatched.

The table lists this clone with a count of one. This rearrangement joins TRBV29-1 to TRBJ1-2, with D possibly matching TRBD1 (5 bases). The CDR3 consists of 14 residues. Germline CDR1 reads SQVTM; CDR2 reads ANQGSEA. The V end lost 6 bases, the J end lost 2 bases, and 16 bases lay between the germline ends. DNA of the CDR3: TGCAGCGTCCAGGGTCTCAAGGGGAACTATGGCTACACCTTC. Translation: CSVQGLKGNYGYTF.

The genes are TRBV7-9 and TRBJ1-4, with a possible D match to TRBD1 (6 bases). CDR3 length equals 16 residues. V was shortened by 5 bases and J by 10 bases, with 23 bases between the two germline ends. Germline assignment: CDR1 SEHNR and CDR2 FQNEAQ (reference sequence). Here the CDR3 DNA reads TGTGCCAGCAGCACAGGACAGAATGTGGACAACGGAAAACTGTTTTTT. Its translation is CASSTGQNVDNGKLFF.